This T cell receptor (beta chain) was sequenced during a study of radiotherapy plus CTLA-4 blockade in lung cancer. Study-wide context: Disease control was seen in around 31% of patients, objective responses in roughly 17%. Study observations and caveats: In blood, tumor-derived TCR clones expanded after radiotherapy plus ipilimumab. Reported findings show early blood T cell clone dynamics, with interferon-beta, best predicted response.

People whose metastatic non-small-cell lung cancer was chemo-refractory got focal radiation along with CTLA-4 blockade by ipilimumab. For this clone: Antigen unknown.

The length of the CDR3 is 15 residues. Losses at the gene ends were 0 bases for V and 8 bases for J; bases not matched to a gene: 8. Germline V gene sequence: CDR1 SGDLS, CDR2 YYNGEE. The repertoire was sequenced with immunoSEQ multiplex PCR; TCRdb's copy has only in-frame clones and lacks some. The sample records 65,000 to 95,000 clones, over 75% being singletons. This receptor was taken from a human donor with non-small cell lung cancer that progressed on radiotherapy plus ipilimumab. This chain links TRBV9 with TRBJ2-1; 7 positions match TRBD2. The sequencing here drew on peripheral blood, taken from a patient treated with radiotherapy plus ipilimumab. The CDR3 bases are TGTGCCAGCAGCGTAGAGGGCGGGAGTTTCTATGAGCAGTTCTTC. Translated: CASSVEGGSFYEQFF.